The source of this T cell receptor beta chain is a study of molecular identifiers for immune sequencing clone quantification. This CDR3 is built from 12 residues. V gave up 11 bases and J gave up 4 bases; unmatched junction bases: 6. General study points: Detectable among more than 800,000 naive cells, according to reports, was Jurkat TCR RNA spiked in from one cell.

Previously described methods and listed TCR primers were employed for the bulk TCR libraries. In TCRdb, the PCR reads were re-called with MiXCR into one record per CDR3 protein. Of around 460,000 distinct CDR3 sequences in the sample, about 25% were seen once. Sorted inputs of roughly 20,000 to 1,000,000 cells, with 10%, 30% or 50% RNA, yielded naive CD8 libraries. This clonotype appeared many times. Its specificity is not known. The sequence was collected from a human donor in good health. Some libraries in this study had Jurkat cell RNA spiked in. This chain connects TRBV12-3 or TRBV12-4 to TRBJ1-1; TRBD1 agrees at 8 bases. Sequenced input: naive CD8+ T cells from blood, with Jurkat cell RNA spiked in. Subset reported: FACS-sorted CD8+CD4-CCR7+CD45RA+ naive T cells. The CDR3 loop reads CAAGTGGTEAFF. The DNA of the CDR3 is TGTGCCGCGGGGACAGGAGGCACTGAAGCTTTCTTT.